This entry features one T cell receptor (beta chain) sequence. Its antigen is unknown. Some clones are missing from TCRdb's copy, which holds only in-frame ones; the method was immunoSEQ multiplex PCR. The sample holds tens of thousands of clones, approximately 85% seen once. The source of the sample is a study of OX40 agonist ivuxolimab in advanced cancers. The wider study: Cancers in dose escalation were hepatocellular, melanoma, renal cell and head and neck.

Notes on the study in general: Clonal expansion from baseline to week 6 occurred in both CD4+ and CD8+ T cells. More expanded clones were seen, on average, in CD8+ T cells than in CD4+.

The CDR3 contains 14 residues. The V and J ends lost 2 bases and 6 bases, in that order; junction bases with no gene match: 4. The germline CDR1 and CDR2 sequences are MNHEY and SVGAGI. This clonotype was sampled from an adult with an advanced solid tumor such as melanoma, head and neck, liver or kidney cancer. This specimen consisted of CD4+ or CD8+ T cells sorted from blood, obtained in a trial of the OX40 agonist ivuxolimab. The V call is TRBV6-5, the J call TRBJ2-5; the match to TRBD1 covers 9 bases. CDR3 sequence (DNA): TGTGCCAGCAGTTACGGGGGACAGGGAAAGACCCAGTACTTC. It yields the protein CASSYGGQGKTQYF.